These 7 T cell receptor beta chains came from one sample sequenced in a study of blood T cell repertoires in COVID-19 (dated by TCRdb to between 2020 and 2021). Library preparation was by the immunoSEQ multiplex PCR assay. TCRdb carries this immuneACCESS record with in-frame sequences only. Its versions omit some clonotypes, under half of them owing to an unresolved V gene in the studies checked, with the rest unexplained. The sample includes roughly 240,000 clones, with 75% to 90% observed a single time. The ten largest make up about 5% of the sample. Sequenced material: peripheral blood. The receptors originated from a man in his fifties or sixties who had recovered from COVID-19.

This sequence joins TRBV5-4 and TRBJ2-4; 11 nucleotides align to TRBD2. Germline CDR1 is SGHNT and CDR2 is YYREEE (reference sequence). With V trimmed by 3 bases and J by 6 bases, 8 bases remained unmatched. The CDR3 extends over 16 amino acids. CDR3 loop: CASSSYSGGAGNIQYF. The CDR3 bases are TGTGCCAGCAGCTCCTATAGCGGGGGGGCTGGAAACATTCAGTACTTC.

V gene TRBV28 combines with J gene TRBJ2-6; D is possibly TRBD1 (6 bases). CDR1 MDHEN and CDR2 SYDVKM come from the germline V gene. CDR3 length equals 17 residues. V was clipped by 1 base and J by 0 bases, with 10 bases between them. As DNA, the CDR3 is TGTGCCAGCAGTTTATTACAGGGCCTCTCTGGGGCCAACGTCCTGACTTTC. This translates into CASSLLQGLSGANVLTF.

The chain couples TRBV27 to TRBJ2-7, with D maybe TRBD2 (6 bases). V gave up 4 bases and J gave up 2 bases, with 18 bases separating them. The length of the CDR3 is 16 residues. The germline gives CDR1 MNHEY, CDR2 SMNVEV (reference sequence). CDR3 bases: TGTGCCAGCAGTTCCAACCCGGGGGATCTCACCTACGAGCAGTACTTC. It specifies CASSSNPGDLTYEQYF.

The chain recombines TRBV21-1 with TRBJ1-3. TRBV21-1 represents a pseudogene. The CDR3 is 16 residues long. The CDR3 nucleotides are TGTGCCAGCAGCCGAGGGACTTACAGCTCTGGAAACACCATATATTTT. It yields the protein CASSRGTYSSGNTIYF.

The chain joins TRBV7-8 to TRBJ2-7; the match to TRBD2 covers 12 bases. The junction had 7 bases not matched to a gene; V was cut back by 3 bases and J by 1 base. Germline CDR1 reads SGHVS; CDR2 reads FQNEAQ. The CDR3 has 17 residues. CDR3 sequence reads: CASSFTSGRTLSYEQYF. The CDR3 DNA is TGTGCCAGCAGCTTTACTAGCGGGAGGACCCTATCCTACGAGCAGTACTTC.

The chain uses TRBV5-8 and TRBJ2-7; 13 nucleotides line up with TRBD2. Germline CDR1 is SGHTS and CDR2 is YDEGEE. The CDR3 totals 17 residues. V lost 5 bases, J lost 4 bases, and 12 bases stayed unmatched. CDR3 nucleotides: TGTGCCAGCAGACGAGCACAAACTAGCGGGAGGGGTTACGAGCAGTACTTC. This codes for CASRRAQTSGRGYEQYF. The complete variable domain, with remaining parts taken from reference TRBV5-8 and TRBJ2-7, reads EAGVTQSPTHLIKTRGQQATLRCSPISGHTSVYWYQQALGLGLQFLLWYDEGEERNRGNFPPRFSGRQFPNYSSELNVNALELEDSALYLCASRRAQTSGRGYEQYFGPGTRLTVT.

The chain combines TRBV5-6 with TRBJ2-7; maybe TRBD1 (6 bases). This CDR3 contains 14 residues. Trimming cost V 4 bases and J 2 bases, with 13 bases left between them. The germline V gene encodes CDR1 SGHDT and CDR2 YYEEEE. CDR3 in amino acids: CASSPDRNPYEQYF. In DNA, the CDR3 is TGTGCCAGCAGCCCCGACAGGAATCCCTACGAGCAGTACTTC.